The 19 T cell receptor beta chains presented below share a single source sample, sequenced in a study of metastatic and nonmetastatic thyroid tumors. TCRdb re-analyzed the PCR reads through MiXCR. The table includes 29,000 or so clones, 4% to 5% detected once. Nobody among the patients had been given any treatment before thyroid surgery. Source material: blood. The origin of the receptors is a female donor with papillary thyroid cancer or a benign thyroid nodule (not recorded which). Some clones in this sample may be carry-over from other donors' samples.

CDR3 coding DNA: TGCGCCAGCAGCCAAGGGAGTGGGGGAGTCACTGAAGCTTTCTTT. This gives the protein CASSQGSGGVTEAFF. The V call is TRBV4-1, the J call TRBJ1-1, with D possibly TRBD1 on 5 matching bases. The V gene's germline CDR1 is MGHRA and CDR2 YSYEKL. Trimming took 1 base from V and 4 from J, leaving 13 bases between them. The CDR3 spans 15 residues.

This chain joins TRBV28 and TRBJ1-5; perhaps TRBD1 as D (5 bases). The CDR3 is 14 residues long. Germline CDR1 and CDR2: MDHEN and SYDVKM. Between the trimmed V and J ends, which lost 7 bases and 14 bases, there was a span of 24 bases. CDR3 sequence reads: CASTPMGVGQPEHF. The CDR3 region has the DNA TGTGCCAGCACGCCTATGGGGGTAGGGCAACCCGAGCATTTT.

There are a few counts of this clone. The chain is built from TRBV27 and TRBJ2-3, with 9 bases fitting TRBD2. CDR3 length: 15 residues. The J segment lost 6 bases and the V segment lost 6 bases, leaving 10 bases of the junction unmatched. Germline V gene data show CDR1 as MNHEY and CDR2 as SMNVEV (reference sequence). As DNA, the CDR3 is TGTGCCAGCAGCTTAGCCGGCGGGGGGGCGGATACGCAGTATTTT. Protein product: CASSLAGGGADTQYF.

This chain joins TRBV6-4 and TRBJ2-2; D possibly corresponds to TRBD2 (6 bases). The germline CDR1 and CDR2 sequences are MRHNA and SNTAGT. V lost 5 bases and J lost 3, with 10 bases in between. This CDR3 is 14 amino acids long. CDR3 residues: CASSQPGDTGELFF. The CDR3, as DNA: TGTGCCAGCAGTCAGCCGGGGGACACCGGGGAGCTGTTTTTT.

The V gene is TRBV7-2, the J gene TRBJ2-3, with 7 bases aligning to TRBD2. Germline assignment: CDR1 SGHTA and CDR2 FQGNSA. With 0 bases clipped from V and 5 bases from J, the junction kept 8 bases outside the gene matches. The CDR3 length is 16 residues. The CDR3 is CASSLAGGSRRDTQYF. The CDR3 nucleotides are TGTGCCAGCAGCTTAGCGGGCGGGAGCCGGAGAGATACGCAGTATTTT.

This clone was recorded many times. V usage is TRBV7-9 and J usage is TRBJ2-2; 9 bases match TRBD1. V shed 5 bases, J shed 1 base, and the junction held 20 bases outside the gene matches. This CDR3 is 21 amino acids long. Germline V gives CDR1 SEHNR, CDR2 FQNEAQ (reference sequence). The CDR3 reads CASSNHPGRTGDIQNTGELFF. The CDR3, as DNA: TGTGCCAGCAGCAACCATCCCGGCCGGACAGGGGACATCCAGAACACCGGGGAGCTGTTTTTT.

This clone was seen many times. The CDR3 is CASSPYLRQGAGNTIYF. DNA of the CDR3: TGTGCCAGCAGTCCCTACCTTCGACAGGGGGCTGGAAACACCATATATTTT. This chain uses TRBV3-1 with TRBJ1-3; 9 nucleotides match TRBD1. J gave up 2 bases and V 6 bases, and 11 bases lay outside the gene matches. This CDR3 is built from 17 residues. Per the germline V gene, CDR1 is LGHDT and CDR2 is YNNKEL (reference sequence).

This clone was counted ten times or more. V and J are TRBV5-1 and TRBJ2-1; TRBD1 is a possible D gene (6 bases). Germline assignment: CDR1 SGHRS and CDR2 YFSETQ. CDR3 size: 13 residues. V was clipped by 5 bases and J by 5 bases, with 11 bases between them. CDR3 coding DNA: TGCGCCAGCAGTGTGGGACAACACAATGAGCAGTTCTTC. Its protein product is CASSVGQHNEQFF.

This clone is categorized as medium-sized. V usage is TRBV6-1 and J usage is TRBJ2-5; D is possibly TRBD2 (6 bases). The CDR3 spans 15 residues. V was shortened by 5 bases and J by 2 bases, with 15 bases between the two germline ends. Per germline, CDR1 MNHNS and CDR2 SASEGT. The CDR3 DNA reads TGTGCCAGCAGTCTAAGGTGGAGGGGACAAGAGACCCAGTACTTC. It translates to CASSLRWRGQETQYF.

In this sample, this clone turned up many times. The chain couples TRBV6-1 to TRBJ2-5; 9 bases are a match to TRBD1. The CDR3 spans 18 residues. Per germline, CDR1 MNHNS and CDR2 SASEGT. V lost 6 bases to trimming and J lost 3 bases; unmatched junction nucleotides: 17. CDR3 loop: CASRPSGTGRGKKETQYF. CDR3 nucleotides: TGTGCCAGCAGACCCTCCGGGACAGGGAGGGGAAAAAAAGAGACCCAGTACTTC.

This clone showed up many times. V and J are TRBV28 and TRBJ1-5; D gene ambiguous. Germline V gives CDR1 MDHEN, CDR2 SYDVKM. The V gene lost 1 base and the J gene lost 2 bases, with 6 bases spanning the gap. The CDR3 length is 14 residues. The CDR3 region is CASSLSVGNQPQHF. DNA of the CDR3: TGTGCCAGCAGTTTATCAGTCGGCAATCAGCCCCAGCATTTT.

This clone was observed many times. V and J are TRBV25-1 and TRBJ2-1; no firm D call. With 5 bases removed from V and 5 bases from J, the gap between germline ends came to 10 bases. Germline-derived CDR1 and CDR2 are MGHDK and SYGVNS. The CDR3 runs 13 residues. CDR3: CASSFPGDNEQFF. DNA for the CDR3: TGTGCCAGCAGTTTTCCAGGTGACAATGAGCAGTTCTTC.

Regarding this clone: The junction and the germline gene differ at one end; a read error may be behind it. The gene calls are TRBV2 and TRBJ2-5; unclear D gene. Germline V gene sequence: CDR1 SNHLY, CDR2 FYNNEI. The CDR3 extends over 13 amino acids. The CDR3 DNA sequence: TGTGCCAGCAGTTTGGTGGGTATGGAGACGCAGTACTTC. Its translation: CASSLVGMETQYF.

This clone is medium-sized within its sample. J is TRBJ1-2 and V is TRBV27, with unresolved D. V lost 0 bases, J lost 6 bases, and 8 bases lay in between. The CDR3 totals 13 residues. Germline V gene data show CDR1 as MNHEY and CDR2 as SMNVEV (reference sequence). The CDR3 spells CASSLSIVNGYTF. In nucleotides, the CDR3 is TGTGCCAGCAGTTTATCGATCGTAAATGGCTACACCTTC.

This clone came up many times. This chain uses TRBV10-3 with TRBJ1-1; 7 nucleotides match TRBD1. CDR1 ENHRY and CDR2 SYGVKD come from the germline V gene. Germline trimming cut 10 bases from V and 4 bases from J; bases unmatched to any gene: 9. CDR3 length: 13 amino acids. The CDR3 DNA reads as TGTGCCACGGAGGGGGCTTTGGGCACTGAAGCTTTCTTT. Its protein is CATEGALGTEAFF.

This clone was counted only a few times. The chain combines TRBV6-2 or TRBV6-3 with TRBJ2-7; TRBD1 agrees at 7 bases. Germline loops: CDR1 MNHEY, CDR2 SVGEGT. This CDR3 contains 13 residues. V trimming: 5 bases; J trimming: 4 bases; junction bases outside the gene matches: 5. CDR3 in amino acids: CASSDRVVYEQYF. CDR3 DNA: TGTGCCAGCAGTGACAGGGTCGTTTACGAGCAGTACTTC.

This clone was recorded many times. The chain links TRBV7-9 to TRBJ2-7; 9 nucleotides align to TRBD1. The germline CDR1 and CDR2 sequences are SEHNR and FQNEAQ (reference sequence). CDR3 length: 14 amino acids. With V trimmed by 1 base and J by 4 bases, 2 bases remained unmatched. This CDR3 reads CASSLVGQGYEQYF. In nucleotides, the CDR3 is TGTGCCAGCAGCTTAGTGGGACAGGGTTACGAGCAGTACTTC.

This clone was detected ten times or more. Here the CDR3 reads CASSRDREFNQPQHF. CDR3 DNA: TGTGCCAGCAGTAGGGACAGGGAATTCAATCAGCCCCAGCATTTT. This rearrangement joins TRBV27 to TRBJ1-5, with 9 bases that match TRBD1. Germline-derived CDR1 and CDR2 are MNHEY and SMNVEV (reference sequence). This CDR3 has 15 amino acids. V lost 5 bases, J lost 3 bases, and 5 bases stayed unmatched.

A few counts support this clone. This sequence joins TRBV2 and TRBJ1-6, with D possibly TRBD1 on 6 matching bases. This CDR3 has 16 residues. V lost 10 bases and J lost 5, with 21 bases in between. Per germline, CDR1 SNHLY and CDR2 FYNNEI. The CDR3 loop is CATEGWDPGDNSPLHF. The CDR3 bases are TGTGCCACCGAAGGGTGGGACCCAGGGGATAATTCACCCCTCCACTTT.